Only a few counts were recorded for the clone carrying this T cell receptor (beta chain). What it recognizes is unknown. The second PCR ran 7 to 11 cycles with a sample-barcoded 5' primer and J-beta primers. One entry per CDR3 protein, called by TCRdb with MiXCR from the 5' RACE reads. The data show about 630,000 distinct CDR3 sequences, around 20% seen once. The data stem from a study of blood T cells in healthy people across ages. Findings and limits, study-wide: Age advanced and TCR beta diversity per million T cells fell, roughly linearly. Diversity figures derived from one million T cells were judged to underestimate the true value. Long-lived donors exceeded aged donors in naive CD4+ cells and diversity.

The amount of total RNA extracted per sample was at least 5.5 micrograms. Germline-derived CDR1 and CDR2 are DFQATT and SNEGSKA (reference sequence). The CDR3 covers 14 residues. V lost 1 base, J lost 9 bases, and 8 bases stayed unmatched. The specimen sequenced was blood. This chain joins TRBV20-1 and TRBJ2-1; TRBD1 aligns across 8 bases. The origin of this receptor is a man aged 65 to 79 in good health. CDR3 residues: CSARGGQGSGEQFF. The CDR3 DNA follows: TGCAGTGCTAGAGGAGGACAGGGCTCCGGTGAGCAGTTCTTC.